This TCR beta chain was identified during a study of blood T cell repertoires in COVID-19. Per the original data handling: Amplifying reference gene primers gave estimates of nucleated cell counts. Clones were read by immunoSEQ multiplex PCR, and TCRdb kept only the in-frame ones, dropping some. The D gene and trimming were derived from the DNA, and the V and J assignments and clone size from that table. The sample has 250,000 to 300,000 clones; about 91% are singletons. A single count supports this clone. V lost 4 bases, J lost 5 bases, and 5 bases stayed unmatched. The germline CDR1 and CDR2 sequences are MGHRA and YSYEKL. This CDR3 contains 14 residues.

The rearrangement joins TRBV4-1 to TRBJ1-5; 7 bases map to TRBD1. This receptor was taken from a woman aged 25 to 45 who had recovered from COVID-19. Sequenced sample: peripheral blood. Here the CDR3 DNA reads TGCGCCAGCAGCCCTAGGGACAGCGATCAGCCCCAGCATTTT. It codes for CASSPRDSDQPQHF.